This entry lists 20 T cell receptor beta chains sequenced from one sample in a study of CD8 T cells in Susac syndrome. After extraction with the RNeasy kit, about 0.45 to 1 ug of the RNA was reverse transcribed using random hexamers. Via MiXCR, TCRdb re-called the immunoSEQ multiplex PCR reads, giving one row per CDR3 protein. The table has 350,000 to 550,000 distinct CDR3 sequences, more than 80% seen once. The sample consisted of CD8+ T cells from PBMCs. These receptors all come from a human donor with multiple sclerosis.

The genes are TRBV18 and TRBJ2-1; D is undetermined. V shed 2 bases and J shed 6 bases, with 20 bases lying between them. Germline V gene data show CDR1 as KGHSH and CDR2 as LQKENI. This CDR3 spans 17 amino acids. CDR3 nucleotides: TGTGCCAGCTCACCAAGTTTTATTTATTCCCCGTCCAATGAGCAGTTCTTC. Translated: CASSPSFIYSPSNEQFF.

The genes are TRBV6-5 and TRBJ1-2, with D tentatively TRBD1 (6 bases). Per the germline V gene, CDR1 is MNHEY and CDR2 is SVGAGI. The CDR3 runs to 14 residues. V shed 0 bases and J shed 4 bases, with 9 bases lying between them. CDR3 DNA: TGTGCCAGCAGTTACTCTCCAGGGGTCTATGGCTACACCTTC. Protein product: CASSYSPGVYGYTF.

The gene calls are TRBV19 and TRBJ2-5; D could derive from TRBD1 or TRBD2 (5 bases each). This CDR3 region has 14 residues. V lost 8 bases, J lost 4 bases, and 17 bases lay in between. Germline loops: CDR1 LNHDA, CDR2 SQIVND (reference sequence). CDR3 coding DNA: TGTGCCAGTTCTAAGGGCTGGGGGTTAGAGACCCAGTACTTC. Protein: CASSKGWGLETQYF.

V and J are TRBV27 and TRBJ2-7, with a tentative D call TRBD1 (6 bases). The germline V gene has CDR1 MNHEY and CDR2 SMNVEV (reference sequence). Trimming stripped 4 bases from V and 9 bases from J, with 10 bases between. There are 11 residues in the CDR3. The chain's CDR3 is CASSSGVWQYF. DNA of the CDR3: TGTGCCAGCAGTTCAGGGGTCTGGCAGTACTTC.

This chain links TRBV7-9 with TRBJ2-1, with 7 bases fitting TRBD2. Germline assignment: CDR1 SEHNR and CDR2 FQNEAQ (reference sequence). The V and J ends lost 0 bases and 6 bases, in that order; junction bases with no gene match: 11. The length of the CDR3 is 17 residues. CDR3 in amino acids: CASSLADGRPPGNEQFF. In DNA, the CDR3 is TGTGCCAGCAGCTTAGCGGACGGGAGGCCCCCCGGCAATGAGCAGTTCTTC.

This clonotype occurred a few times. The chain uses TRBV28 and TRBJ1-1; D call uncertain. Trimming took 7 bases from V and 1 from J, leaving 10 bases between them. The CDR3 loop spans 13 amino acids. Germline assignment: CDR1 MDHEN and CDR2 SYDVKM. CDR3 residues: CASTLGRNTEAFF. CDR3 coding DNA: TGTGCCAGCACCCTCGGACGGAACACTGAAGCTTTCTTT.

The rearrangement links TRBV18 to TRBJ2-3; D possibly corresponds to TRBD2 (6 bases). Germline V gives CDR1 KGHSH, CDR2 LQKENI. This CDR3 has 16 amino acids. Trimming left V 1 base short and J 0 bases short, with 11 bases between. CDR3 loop: CASSPLPGSSTDTQYF. DNA of the CDR3: TGTGCCAGCTCACCACTACCCGGGAGCAGCACAGATACGCAGTATTTT.

The chain employs TRBV9 and TRBJ1-2; D gene unclear. V lost 3 bases and J lost 1, with 13 bases in between. Germline V gene data show CDR1 as SGDLS and CDR2 as YYNGEE. The CDR3 length is 15 residues. CDR3 DNA sequence: TGTGCCAGCAGCGGAGACCTGGAACTTAACTATGGCTACACCTTC. Encoded protein: CASSGDLELNYGYTF.

V and J are TRBV20-1 and TRBJ1-4; D is possibly TRBD1 (6 bases). The CDR3 extends over 14 amino acids. CDR1 and CDR2 from the germline V gene are DFQATT and SNEGSKA (reference sequence). V was shortened by 6 bases and J by 8 bases, with 19 bases between the two germline ends. CDR3 loop: CSAPDSAVFEKLFF. The CDR3, as DNA: TGCAGTGCCCCGGACAGTGCTGTCTTCGAAAAACTGTTTTTT.

This clonotype has just one count. The CDR3, as DNA: TGTGCCAGCATGGGACTTACCGGGACCGGGGAGCTGTTTTTT. This gives the protein CASMGLTGTGELFF. The chain uses TRBV27 and TRBJ2-2, with D possibly TRBD2 on 6 matching bases. V shed 7 bases and J shed 5 bases, with 14 bases lying between them. Germline values: CDR1 MNHEY, CDR2 SMNVEV (reference sequence). The CDR3 length is 14 residues.

This clonotype was recorded once. The chain uses TRBV27 and TRBJ2-7; 8 bases are a match to TRBD2. Germline CDR1 and CDR2: MNHEY and SMNVEV (reference sequence). The ends lost 2 bases at V and 4 bases at J; junction bases unmatched: 4. The CDR3 extends over 14 amino acids. The CDR3 DNA sequence: TGTGCCAGCAGTTTACATCTAGCGGGTTACGAGCAGTACTTC. Amino acids: CASSLHLAGYEQYF.

The genes are TRBV29-1 and TRBJ1-4; D not certain. The germline V gene encodes CDR1 SQVTM and CDR2 ANQGSEA. The CDR3 runs 12 residues. V shed 6 bases and J shed 8 bases, with 13 bases lying between them. The CDR3 protein is CSVDPAGEKLFF. The CDR3 nucleotides read TGCAGCGTGGACCCCGCGGGAGAAAAACTGTTTTTT.

V is TRBV6-2 or TRBV6-3 and J is TRBJ1-1; 8 nucleotides line up with TRBD1. Per the germline V gene, CDR1 is MNHEY and CDR2 is SVGEGT. The CDR3 covers 14 residues. The trim removed 6 bases at V and 7 bases at J, leaving 10 bases unmatched. The chain's CDR3 is CASRDVGQAIEAFF. CDR3 DNA sequence: TGTGCCAGCAGGGATGTGGGACAGGCGATTGAAGCTTTCTTT.

The chain carries TRBV12-3 or TRBV12-4 and TRBJ2-1, with D maybe TRBD1 (6 bases). CDR3 length equals 15 residues. V lost 6 bases and J lost 10, with 22 bases in between. The CDR3 loop is CASRAGELSPVEQFF. DNA of the CDR3: TGTGCCAGCAGGGCAGGGGAATTGTCCCCAGTGGAGCAGTTCTTC.

The chain joins TRBV27 to TRBJ2-3; D not resolved. From germline, CDR1 is MNHEY and CDR2 SMNVEV (reference sequence). Trimming took 8 bases from V and 1 from J, leaving 4 bases between them. CDR3 size: 11 residues. The CDR3 here is CASHRTDTQYF. The CDR3 region has the DNA TGTGCCAGCCACCGCACAGATACGCAGTATTTT.

This clonotype was counted a few times. This chain joins TRBV7-9 and TRBJ2-7; 9 nucleotides match TRBD1. The CDR3 length is 14 residues. Germline loops: CDR1 SEHNR, CDR2 FQNEAQ (reference sequence). V shed 3 bases, J shed 3 bases, and the junction held 3 bases outside the gene matches. CDR3 region: CASSFAGQGYEQYF. CDR3 nucleotides: TGTGCCAGCAGCTTCGCGGGACAGGGCTACGAGCAGTACTTC.

The chain combines TRBV11-2 with TRBJ2-2; D may be TRBD2 (5 bases). Trimming pared 1 base from V and 6 bases from J, leaving 9 bases between. The CDR3 runs to 14 residues. Germline V gives CDR1 SGHAT, CDR2 FQNNGV. CDR3 DNA: TGTGCCAGCAGCTTAGGGAACGGGGCCGGGGAGCTGTTTTTT. It specifies CASSLGNGAGELFF.

The chain has TRBV6-5 and TRBJ1-2, with D hard to call. Trimming removed 0 bases at V and 4 bases at J, with 9 bases between. This CDR3 has 14 residues. CDR1 and CDR2 from the germline V gene are MNHEY and SVGAGI. CDR3 residues: CASSYSIGVYGYTF. CDR3 nucleotides: TGTGCCAGCAGTTACTCAATCGGGGTCTATGGCTACACCTTC.

V is TRBV7-2 and J is TRBJ2-1; 7 bases map to TRBD2. V trimming: 2 bases; J trimming: 7 bases; junction bases outside the gene matches: 2. The V gene's germline CDR1 is SGHTA and CDR2 FQGNSA. The CDR3 has 13 amino acids. The CDR3 sequence: CASSLIGGNEQFF. The CDR3 nucleotides read TGTGCCAGCAGCTTAATCGGGGGGAATGAGCAGTTCTTC.

The chain's CDR3 is CASTPEGGVFPYEQYF. CDR3 coding DNA: TGTGCCAGCACCCCGGAGGGAGGAGTATTCCCCTACGAGCAGTACTTC. V usage is TRBV6-1 and J usage is TRBJ2-7; perhaps TRBD2 as D (6 bases). The germline V gene has CDR1 MNHNS and CDR2 SASEGT. The ends were cut back, 7 bases at V and 2 bases at J, with 21 bases in the middle. This CDR3 region has 16 residues.